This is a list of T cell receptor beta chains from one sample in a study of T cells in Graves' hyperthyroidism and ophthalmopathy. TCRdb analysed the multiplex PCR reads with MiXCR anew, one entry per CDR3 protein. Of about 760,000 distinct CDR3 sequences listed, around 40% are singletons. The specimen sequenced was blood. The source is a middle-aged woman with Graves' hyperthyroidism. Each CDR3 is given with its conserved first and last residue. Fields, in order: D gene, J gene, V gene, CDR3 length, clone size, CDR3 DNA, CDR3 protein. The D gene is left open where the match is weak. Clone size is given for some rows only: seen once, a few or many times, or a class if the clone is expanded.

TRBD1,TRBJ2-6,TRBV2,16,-,TGTGCCAGCGCCGGGACAGGGTTGACCGGGGCCAACGTCCTGACTTTC,CASAGTGLTGANVLTF
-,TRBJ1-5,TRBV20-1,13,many,TGCAGTGCTAGAGAGATCTTTGGACAAAACCAGCATTTT,CSAREIFGQNQHF
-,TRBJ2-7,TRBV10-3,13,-,TGTGCCATCAGTACGACGGGGTCCTACGAGCAGTACTTC,CAISTTGSYEQYF
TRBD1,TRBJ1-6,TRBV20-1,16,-,TGCAGTGCTAGGGCGGACAGGGGGGCTTATAATTCACCCCTCCACTTT,CSARADRGAYNSPLHF
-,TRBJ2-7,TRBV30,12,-,TGTGCCTGGAGCCCTACAGGCTACGAGCAGTACTTC,CAWSPTGYEQYF
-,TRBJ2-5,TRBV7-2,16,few,TGTGCCAGCAGCTTCGGTGACTGGAGCTCTCAAGAGACCCAGTACTTC,CASSFGDWSSQETQYF
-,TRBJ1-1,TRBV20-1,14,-,TGCAGTGCTAGCAGGGCAGGGAGGAACACTGAAGCTTTCTTT,CSASRAGRNTEAFF
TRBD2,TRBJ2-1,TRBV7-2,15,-,TGTGCCAGCAGCACCACTAGCGGGGTCAACAATGAGCAGTTCTTC,CASSTTSGVNNEQFF
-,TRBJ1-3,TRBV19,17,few,TGTGCCAGTAGTATGGGAGGGGGAATATCCTCTGGAAACACCATATATTTT,CASSMGGGISSGNTIYF
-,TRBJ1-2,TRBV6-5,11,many,TGTGCCAGCAGTTCCTGGTCGGTCTACACCTTC,CASSSWSVYTF
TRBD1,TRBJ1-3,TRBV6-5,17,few,TGTGCCAGCAGGACAGGGAGACTAGCAGGCAGTGGAAACACCATATATTTT,CASRTGRLAGSGNTIYF
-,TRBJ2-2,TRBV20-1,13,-,TGCAGTGCCCCTCTACGGGACACCGGGGAGCTGTTTTTT,CSAPLRDTGELFF
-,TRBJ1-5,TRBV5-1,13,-,TGTGCCAGCAGCAGCTCAATGTGGGAGACCCAGCATTTT,CASSSSMWETQHF
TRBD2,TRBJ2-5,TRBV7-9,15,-,TGTGCCAGCAGTCCTCTAGCGGGGGGGCCGGAGACCCAGTACTTC,CASSPLAGGPETQYF
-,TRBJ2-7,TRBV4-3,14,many,TGCGCCAGCAGCCAAGGGCGCAGGGACTACGAGCAGTACTTC,CASSQGRRDYEQYF
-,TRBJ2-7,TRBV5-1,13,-,TGCGCCAGCAGCTTTTCAGGGGTTTACGAGCAGTACTTC,CASSFSGVYEQYF
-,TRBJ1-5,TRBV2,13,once,TGTGCCAGCAGTACCCGGGTGGATCAGCCCCAGCATTTT,CASSTRVDQPQHF
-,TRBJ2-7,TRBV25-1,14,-,TGTGCCAGCAGTCGCGGGGCTAGCGAATACGAGCAGTACTTC,CASSRGASEYEQYF
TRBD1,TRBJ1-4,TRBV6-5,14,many,TGTGCCAGCAGCAAAGACAGGGGCGCTGAAAAACTGTTTTTT,CASSKDRGAEKLFF
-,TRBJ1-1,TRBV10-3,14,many,TGTGCCATCAGTGTAGCCGAAAACAGGGATATGGCTTTCTTT,CAISVAENRDMAFF
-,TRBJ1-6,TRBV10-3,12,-,TGTGCTATCGTGGATTATAATTCACCCCTCCACTTT,CAIVDYNSPLHF
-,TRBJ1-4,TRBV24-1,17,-,TGTGCCACCAGTGATTTGAATAGGTATGCAACTAATGAAAAACTGTTTTTT,CATSDLNRYATNEKLFF